In its sample, the clone carrying this T cell receptor (beta chain) was seen once. The antigen remains undetermined. The germline gives CDR1 SGHDT, CDR2 YYEEEE. V lost 1 base and J lost 4; bases outside the gene matches: 7. The CDR3 is 15 amino acids. The data are from a study of OX40 agonist ivuxolimab in advanced cancers. Study at large: The study enrolled dose-escalation patients with hepatocellular carcinoma, melanoma, renal cell or head and neck cancer. Of mixed ages from 23 to 79 and averaging approximately 60 years, the group was 65% to 85% male. A partial response was reached by three patients: one with hepatocellular carcinoma and two with cutaneous melanoma. General study findings and limits: CD8+ T cells showed, on average, more clonal expansion than CD4+ cells.

Sequencing used immunoSEQ multiplex PCR; TCRdb keeps in-frame clones, though not all of them. Of tens of thousands of clones in the sample, 90% were seen once. This chain joins TRBV5-6 and TRBJ1-2, with TRBD1 matching 7 bases. This receptor was identified in an adult with an advanced solid tumor such as melanoma, head and neck, liver or kidney cancer. Sequences were derived from CD4+ or CD8+ T cells sorted from blood, sampled in a trial of the OX40 agonist ivuxolimab. The CDR3 sequence: CASSLNYRDSYGYTF. The CDR3 nucleotides are TGTGCCAGCAGCTTGAACTACCGGGACAGCTATGGCTACACCTTC.